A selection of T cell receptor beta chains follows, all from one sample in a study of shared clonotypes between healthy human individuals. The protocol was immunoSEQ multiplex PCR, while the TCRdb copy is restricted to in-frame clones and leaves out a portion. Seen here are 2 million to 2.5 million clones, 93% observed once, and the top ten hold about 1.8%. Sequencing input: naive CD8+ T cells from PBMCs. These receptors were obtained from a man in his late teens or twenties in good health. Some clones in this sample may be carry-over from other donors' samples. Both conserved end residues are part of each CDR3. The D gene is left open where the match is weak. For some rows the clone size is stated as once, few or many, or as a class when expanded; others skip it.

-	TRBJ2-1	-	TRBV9	CASSVAGAASSYNEQFF	TGTGCCAGCAGCGTAGCAGGGGCCGCGAGCTCCTACAATGAGCAGTTCTTC
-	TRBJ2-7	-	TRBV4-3	CASSQDLGAIYSLEQYF	TGCGCCAGCAGCCAAGATCTAGGGGCCATCTATTCCCTCGAGCAGTACTTC
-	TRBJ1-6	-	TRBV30	CAWSLPGAGPNSPLHF	TGTGCCTGGAGCCTCCCGGGGGCAGGCCCTAATTCACCCCTCCACTTT
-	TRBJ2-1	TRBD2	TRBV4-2	CASSPTSVSGEHNEQFF	TGTGCCAGCAGCCCCACTAGCGTCTCGGGGGAACACAATGAGCAGTTCTTC
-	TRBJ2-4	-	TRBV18	CATTKGDIQYF	TGTGCCACCACCAAGGGGGACATTCAGTACTTC
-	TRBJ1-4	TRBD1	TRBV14	CASSRRTGRNEKLFF	TGTGCCAGCAGTCGAAGGACAGGCAGAAATGAAAAACTGTTTTTT
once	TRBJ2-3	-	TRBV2	CASRDRTDTQYF	TGTGCCAGCAGGGACCGCACAGATACGCAGTATTTT
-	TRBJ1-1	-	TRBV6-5	CASSYLGGNTEAFF	TGTGCCAGCAGTTACTTGGGGGGGAACACTGAAGCTTTCTTT
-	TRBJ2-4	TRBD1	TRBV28	CASSPPGTGYLDIQYF	TGTGCCAGCAGTCCCCCCGGGACAGGGTATTTGGACATTCAGTACTTC
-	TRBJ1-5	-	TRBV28	CASRLRERNQPQHF	TGTGCCAGCAGGCTCCGGGAGCGCAATCAGCCCCAGCATTTT
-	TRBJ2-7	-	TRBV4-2	CASSAGQPYEQYF	TGTGCCAGCAGCGCAGGACAGCCGTACGAGCAGTACTTC
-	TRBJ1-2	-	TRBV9	CASSVGVLGQGNGYTF	TGTGCCAGCAGCGTAGGGGTTTTGGGGCAGGGCAATGGCTACACCTTC
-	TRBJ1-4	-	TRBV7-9	CASSSGEFELRFF	TGTGCCAGCAGCTCAGGGGAGTTTGAATTACGGTTTTTT
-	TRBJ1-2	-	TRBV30	CAWATALAGYTF	TGTGCCTGGGCGACGGCCTTGGCTGGCTACACCTTC
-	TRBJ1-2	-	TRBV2	CASIRERIYGYTF	TGTGCCAGCATAAGGGAACGGATCTATGGCTACACCTTC
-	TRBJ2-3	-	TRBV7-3	CASSPIRDTQYF	TGTGCCAGCAGCCCGATTCGAGATACGCAGTATTTT
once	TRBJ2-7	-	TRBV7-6	CASSGLGGVGYEQYF	TGTGCCAGCAGCGGCCTGGGGGGTGTGGGCTACGAGCAGTACTTC
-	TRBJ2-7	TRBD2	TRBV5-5	CASSYPPGGARHEQYF	TGTGCCAGCAGCTACCCCCCGGGAGGGGCGCGTCACGAGCAGTACTTC
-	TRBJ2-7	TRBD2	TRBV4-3	CASSQDPGGEQYF	TGCGCCAGCAGCCAAGATCCCGGGGGGGAGCAGTACTTC
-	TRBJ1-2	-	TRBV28	CASSFPTAGTSNYGYTF	TGTGCCAGCAGTTTCCCCACTGCGGGAACTTCGAACTATGGCTACACCTTC
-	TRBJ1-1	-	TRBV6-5	CASKVAPYTEAFF	TGTGCCAGCAAAGTTGCACCATACACTGAAGCTTTCTTT
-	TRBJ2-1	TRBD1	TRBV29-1	CSVGETGGNEQFF	TGCAGCGTGGGAGAAACAGGGGGGAATGAGCAGTTCTTC
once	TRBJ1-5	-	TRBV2	CASSEGGGRQPQHF	TGTGCCAGCAGTGAGGGGGGAGGGCGCCAGCCCCAGCATTTT
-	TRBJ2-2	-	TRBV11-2	CASSSRDGSNTGELFF	TGTGCCAGCAGCTCCCGTGACGGTTCGAACACCGGGGAGCTGTTTTTT
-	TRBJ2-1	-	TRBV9	CASSHPRQSHEQFF	TGTGCCAGCAGCCACCCTAGACAGTCCCATGAGCAGTTCTTC
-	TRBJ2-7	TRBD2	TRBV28	CASSLSTSGSPSYEQYF	TGTGCCAGCAGTTTATCTACTAGCGGGAGCCCCTCCTACGAGCAGTACTTC
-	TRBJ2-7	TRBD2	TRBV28	CASSPMGLAETSYEQYF	TGTGCCAGCAGTCCCATGGGACTAGCGGAAACCTCCTACGAGCAGTACTTC
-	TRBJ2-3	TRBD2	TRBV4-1	CASSQPGLAGGLEVTDTQYF	TGCGCCAGCAGCCAACCGGGACTAGCGGGAGGGCTCGAGGTCACAGATACGCAGTATTTT
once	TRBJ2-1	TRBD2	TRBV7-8	CASSSGLDQTRKFF	TGTGCCAGCAGCTCGGGACTAGACCAAACCCGGAAGTTCTTC
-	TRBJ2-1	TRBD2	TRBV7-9	CATGLAGGLPYNEQFF	TGTGCCACCGGACTAGCGGGAGGACTACCTTACAATGAGCAGTTCTTC
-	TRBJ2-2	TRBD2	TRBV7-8	CASSLVGASGELSGELFF	TGTGCCAGCAGCTTAGTAGGGGCTAGCGGGGAATTAAGCGGGGAGCTGTTTTTT